The T cell receptor beta chain described here comes from a study of blood T cell repertoires in COVID-19. In the study overall: The United States, Italy and Spain supplied acute and convalescent COVID-19 samples. In each case, the material was cDNA or gDNA derived from T cells, B-cell-depleted T cells, or PBMCs.

This CDR3 comprises 11 residues. V shed 8 bases and J 5 bases; nucleotides not matched to a gene: 2. CDR1 is SNHLY, CDR2 FYNNEI, per germline. As originally analysed: Quantification of nucleated cells was approximated via reference gene primer amplification. Only in-frame clones appear in the TCRdb table, and some are missing; sequencing was by immunoSEQ multiplex PCR. The V and J calls and clone size are taken from that table; D and trimming were inferred from the DNA. The data show 75,000 to 80,000 clones, with approximately 78% seen just once and roughly 18% held by the top ten. The sequence was obtained from a woman aged 60-75 years with acute or convalescent COVID-19. The specimen sequenced was peripheral blood. The chain is built from TRBV2 and TRBJ2-7, with TRBD1 identical over 8 bases. CDR3 nucleotide sequence: TGTGCCAGCCAACAGGGGGACGAGCAGTACGTC. It codes for CASQQGDEQYV.